Each of the 3 T cell receptor beta chains below was sequenced from the same sample in a study of identical twins (dated by TCRdb to 2016 to 2018). The library came from 5' RACE. The sample was run on an Illumina HiSeq 2000. TCRdb applied fastp at Q25 and MiXCR to the public reads, then kept only in-frame beta chains. Rows with one shared CDR3 protein collapse into an entry with the most common genes and DNA. Within this sample are around 490,000 distinct CDR3 sequences, with about 20% of them counted one time only. Clones ranked in the top ten supply approximately 0.52% of the sample. Separately, the same data were catalogued under a study of yellow fever vaccine responses in identical twins.

Sequencing was carried out using CD4+ T cells sorted from blood. The source is a woman between 18 and 29 years old in good health.

This clonotype was counted between two and nine times. The rearrangement joins TRBV3-1 to TRBJ2-3, with TRBD1 as a possible D gene (6 bases). Germline values: CDR1 LGHDT, CDR2 YNNKEL (reference sequence). The CDR3 has 16 residues. V lost 3 bases to trimming and J lost 0 bases, with 13 bases between them. This chain's CDR3 is CASSQADRQSTDTQYF. The CDR3 nucleotides read TGTGCCAGCAGCCAGGCGGACAGACAGAGCACAGATACGCAGTATTTT.

V gene TRBV12-3 or TRBV12-4 combines with J gene TRBJ2-7, with 7 nucleotides matching TRBD1. The CDR3 sequence is 15 residues long. Losses at the gene ends were 6 bases for V and 0 bases for J; bases not matched to a gene: 8. The CDR3 sequence is CASRLGTVSSYEQYF. The CDR3 nucleotides are TGTGCCAGCAGATTGGGGACAGTTAGCTCCTACGAGCAGTACTTC.

This clonotype was picked up many times. For the CDR3, the DNA is TGTGCCAGCAGTTTATGGGTAGGGGGGAAGTTGACTGAAGCTTTCTTT. It encodes CASSLWVGGKLTEAFF. The chain links TRBV12-3 or TRBV12-4 to TRBJ1-1; TRBD1 might be the D (6 bases). The CDR3 loop spans 16 amino acids. Trimming took off 2 bases at V and 5 bases at J, with 18 bases between the two ends.